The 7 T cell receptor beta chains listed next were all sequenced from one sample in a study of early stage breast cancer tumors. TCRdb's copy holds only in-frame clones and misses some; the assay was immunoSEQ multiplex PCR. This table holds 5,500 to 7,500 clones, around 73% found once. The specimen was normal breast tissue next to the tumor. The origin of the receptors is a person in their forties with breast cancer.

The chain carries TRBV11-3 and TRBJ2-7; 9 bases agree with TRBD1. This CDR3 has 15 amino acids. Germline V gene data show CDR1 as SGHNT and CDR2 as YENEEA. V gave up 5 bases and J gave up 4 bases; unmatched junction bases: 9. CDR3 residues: CASSPGTGPLYEQYF. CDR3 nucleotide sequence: TGTGCCAGCAGCCCCGGGACAGGGCCCTTATACGAGCAGTACTTC.

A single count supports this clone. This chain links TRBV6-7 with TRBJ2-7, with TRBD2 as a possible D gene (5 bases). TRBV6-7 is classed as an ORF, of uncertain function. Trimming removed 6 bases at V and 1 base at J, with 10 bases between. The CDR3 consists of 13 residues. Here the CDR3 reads CASRAEVSYEQYF. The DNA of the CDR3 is TGTGCCAGCAGGGCGGAGGTGTCCTACGAGCAGTACTTC.

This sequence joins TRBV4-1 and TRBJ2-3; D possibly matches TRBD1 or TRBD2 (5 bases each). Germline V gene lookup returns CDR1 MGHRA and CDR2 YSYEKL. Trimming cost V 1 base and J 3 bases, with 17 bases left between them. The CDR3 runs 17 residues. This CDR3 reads CASSQAPGPSTTDTQYF. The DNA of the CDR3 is TGCGCCAGCAGCCAAGCACCGGGACCCAGCACAACAGATACGCAGTATTTT.

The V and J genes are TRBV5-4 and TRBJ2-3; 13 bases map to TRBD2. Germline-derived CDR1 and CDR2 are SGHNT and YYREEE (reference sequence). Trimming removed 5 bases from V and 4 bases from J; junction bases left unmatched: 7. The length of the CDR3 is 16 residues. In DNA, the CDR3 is TGTGCCAGCAGTTCACTAGCGGGAGGGGGGGCAGATACGCAGTATTTT. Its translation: CASSSLAGGGADTQYF.

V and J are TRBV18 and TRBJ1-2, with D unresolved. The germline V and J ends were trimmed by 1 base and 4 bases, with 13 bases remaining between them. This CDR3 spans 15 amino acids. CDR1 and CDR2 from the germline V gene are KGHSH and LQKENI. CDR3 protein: CASSPRAGEGYGYTF. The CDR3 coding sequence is TGTGCCAGCTCACCACGGGCAGGCGAAGGCTATGGCTACACCTTC.

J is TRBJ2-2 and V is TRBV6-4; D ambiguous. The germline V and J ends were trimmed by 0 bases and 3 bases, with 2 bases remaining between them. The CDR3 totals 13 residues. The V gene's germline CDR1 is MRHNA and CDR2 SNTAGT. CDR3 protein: CASSDSDTGELFF. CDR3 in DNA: TGTGCCAGCAGTGACTCAGACACCGGGGAGCTGTTTTTT.

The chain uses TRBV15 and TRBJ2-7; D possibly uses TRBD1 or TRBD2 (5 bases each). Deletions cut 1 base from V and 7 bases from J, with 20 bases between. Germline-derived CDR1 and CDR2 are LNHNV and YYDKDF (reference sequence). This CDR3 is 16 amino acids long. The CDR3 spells CATSRGELSGSTEQYF. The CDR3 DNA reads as TGTGCCACCAGCAGAGGGGAGTTGTCAGGGTCTACGGAGCAGTACTTC.